The 20 T cell receptor beta chains reported below all come from one sample, sequenced in a study of tumour-infiltrating T cells in Burkitt lymphoma (dated by TCRdb to 2018 to 2020). The library was produced with the immunoSEQ multiplex PCR assay. TCRdb stores this immuneACCESS table with in-frame sequences only. Part of the clones is absent; in the studies checked, under half of the shortfall reflects unresolved V genes, and no reason is known for the rest. The sample records about 800 clones, more than 65% of which are singletons. The ten most abundant clones make up around 28% of the sample. The sequenced material came from tumor tissue. Source of these receptors: a human donor with diffuse large B-cell lymphoma. Some clones in this sample may be carry-over from other donors' samples.

The chain employs TRBV2 and TRBJ2-7; D unresolved. Trimming removed 4 bases at V and 1 base at J, with 2 bases between. This CDR3 contains 11 residues. The germline gives CDR1 SNHLY, CDR2 FYNNEI. The CDR3 DNA is TGTGCCAGCAGTGCATCCTACGAGCAGTACTTC. This codes for CASSASYEQYF.

This clone was seen once. The junction and the germline gene differ at one end; a read error may be behind it. The chain employs TRBV5-1 and TRBJ2-7; D not resolved. The V gene's germline CDR1 is SGHRS and CDR2 YFSETQ. There are 15 residues in the CDR3. CDR3 DNA sequence: TGCGCCAGCAGTTTTTCCTACGGATCCTCCTACGAGCAGTGCTTC. Protein product: CASSFSYGSSYEQCF.

This clone was observed a handful of times. This chain uses TRBV2 with TRBJ2-3; D is ambiguous. There are 16 residues in the CDR3. Germline CDR1 and CDR2: SNHLY and FYNNEI. V gave up 1 base and J gave up 2 bases, with 13 bases separating them. The CDR3 DNA is TGTGCCAGCAGTGAAGTTAAGGGTATCCTCACAGATACGCAGTATTTT. Its translation: CASSEVKGILTDTQYF.

In nucleotides, the CDR3 is TGTGCCAGCAGCTCAGAGACAGGGTACGACAATGAGCAGTTCTTC. Residues: CASSSETGYDNEQFF. This chain uses TRBV7-9 with TRBJ2-1; the match to TRBD1 covers 7 bases. V gave up 4 bases and J gave up 5 bases; unmatched junction bases: 8. The CDR3 runs to 15 residues. Germline CDR1 and CDR2: SEHNR and FQNEAQ (reference sequence).

This CDR3 reads CASSLGQDPSYEQYF. CDR3 coding DNA: TGTGCCAGCAGCTTGGGACAGGACCCCTCCTACGAGCAGTACTTC. The chain couples TRBV5-8 to TRBJ2-7, with D maybe TRBD1 (6 bases). The germline CDR1 and CDR2 sequences are SGHTS and YDEGEE. There are 15 residues in the CDR3. The ends were cut back, 0 bases at V and 0 bases at J, with 10 bases in the middle.

The CDR3: CASSQGDRNQPQHF. CDR3 DNA sequence: TGCGCCAGCAGCCAAGGGGACAGAAATCAGCCCCAGCATTTT. This chain uses TRBV4-1 with TRBJ1-5, with TRBD1 identical over 7 bases. The CDR3 sequence is 14 residues long. J lost 4 bases, V lost 1 base, and 1 base had no gene match. Per germline, CDR1 MGHRA and CDR2 YSYEKL.

This chain links TRBV5-5 with TRBJ2-1; no clear D gene. The germline CDR1 and CDR2 sequences are SGHKS and YYEKEE (reference sequence). The CDR3 runs 11 residues. The V end was cut by 1 base, the J end by 8 bases, with 4 bases between. CDR3 nucleotide sequence: TGTGCCAGCAGCTTGTACGATGAGCAGTTCTTC. Protein product: CASSLYDEQFF.

This sequence joins TRBV13 and TRBJ2-7; D call uncertain. Trimming took off 1 base at V and 4 bases at J, with 17 bases between the two ends. CDR3 length equals 16 residues. Per the germline V gene, CDR1 is PRHDT and CDR2 is FYEKMQ (reference sequence). The CDR3 region is CASSLEGSSSPYEQYF. In nucleotides, the CDR3 is TGTGCCAGCAGCTTAGAGGGCAGTTCTTCCCCTTACGAGCAGTACTTC.

The chain has TRBV6-6 and TRBJ1-3, with D unresolved. In germline, CDR1 is MNHNY, CDR2 SVGAGI (reference sequence). V shed 4 bases and J shed 9 bases, with 10 bases lying between them. CDR3 length: 12 residues. This CDR3 reads CASSSSGSTIYF. CDR3 bases: TGTGCCAGCAGTTCCTCGGGTAGCACCATATATTTT.

The V gene is TRBV2, the J gene TRBJ1-2, with D perhaps TRBD1 (6 bases). The germline V gene has CDR1 SNHLY and CDR2 FYNNEI. CDR3 length equals 12 residues. The V and J ends lost 4 bases and 8 bases respectively, with 11 bases between them. The CDR3 spells CASSAGVDGYTF. The DNA of the CDR3 is TGTGCCAGCAGTGCAGGGGTCGACGGCTACACCTTC.

The chain uses TRBV5-1 and TRBJ1-1; no clear D. This CDR3 contains 14 residues. CDR1 SGHRS and CDR2 YFSETQ come from the germline V gene. The ends were cut back, 0 bases at V and 4 bases at J, with 10 bases in the middle. Here the CDR3 DNA reads TGCGCCAGCAGCTTGGTACCGGGAACCACTGAAGCTTTCTTT. Residues: CASSLVPGTTEAFF.

The genes are TRBV2 and TRBJ2-5; TRBD2 is a possible D gene (5 bases). Germline V lookup: CDR1 SNHLY, CDR2 FYNNEI. V dropped 6 bases and J dropped 1 base, with 6 bases sitting between them. The CDR3 consists of 12 residues. The CDR3 is CASREAQETQYF. The CDR3 DNA sequence: TGTGCCAGCAGGGAGGCCCAAGAGACCCAGTACTTC.

This clone was recorded once. The chain carries TRBV6-1 and TRBJ1-2, with 8 bases aligning to TRBD1. Germline CDR1 MNHNS, CDR2 SASEGT. V was clipped by 0 bases and J by 4 bases; unmatched bases: 4. The CDR3 covers 15 residues. CDR3 region: CASSEARGRGYGYTF. CDR3 bases: TGTGCCAGCAGTGAAGCCAGGGGGCGCGGCTATGGCTACACCTTC.

The chain recombines TRBV7-2 with TRBJ1-5; TRBD1 matches 8 bases. J gave up 3 bases and V 5 bases, and 6 bases lay outside the gene matches. This CDR3 has 15 residues. The germline CDR1 and CDR2 sequences are SGHTA and FQGNSA. The CDR3 spells CASSPGTGINQPQHF. CDR3 nucleotides: TGTGCCAGCAGCCCCGGGACAGGCATCAATCAGCCCCAGCATTTT.

The V call is TRBV19, the J call TRBJ2-7, with D possibly matching TRBD2 (7 bases). The CDR3 totals 15 residues. Trimming removed 4 bases at V and 0 bases at J, with 13 bases between. CDR1 and CDR2 from the germline V gene are LNHDA and SQIVND (reference sequence). The CDR3 loop is CASSSRGGGSYEQYF. The CDR3, as DNA: TGTGCCAGTAGTAGCCGGGGAGGGGGCTCCTACGAGCAGTACTTC.

The V gene is TRBV11-1, the J gene TRBJ1-2; possible D gene TRBD1, 5 bases. This CDR3 is built from 15 residues. The germline V gene has CDR1 SGHAT and CDR2 FQDESV (reference sequence). Trimming left V 5 bases short and J 4 bases short, with 17 bases between. CDR3 in amino acids: CASSPRATGGYGYTF. The CDR3 DNA sequence: TGTGCCAGCAGCCCGCGGGCCACCGGGGGCTATGGCTACACCTTC.

This clone is a singleton in its sample. The chain is built from TRBV9 and TRBJ2-1, with D tentatively TRBD2 (5 bases). V shed 3 bases and J shed 1 base, with 11 bases lying between them. Germline lookup yields CDR1 SGDLS and CDR2 YYNGEE. This CDR3 is 15 amino acids long. The CDR3 DNA is TGTGCCAGCAGCGGCGAGGGCCCTTCCTACAATGAGCAGTTCTTC. Translated: CASSGEGPSYNEQFF.

As concerns this clone: The junction differs from germline at one of its ends, possibly a read error. The chain carries TRBV6-6 and TRBJ2-4; D may be TRBD1 or TRBD2 (5 bases each). Per the germline V gene, CDR1 is MNHNY and CDR2 is SVGAGI (reference sequence). The CDR3 covers 15 residues. The DNA of the CDR3 is TGTGCCAGCAGTGACTCGGCACAGGCGGGAAACATTCAGTACTTC. This codes for CASSDSAQAGNIQYF.

This chain links TRBV4-1 with TRBJ2-7, with D tentatively TRBD2 (6 bases). V gave up 3 bases and J gave up 3 bases, with 18 bases separating them. This CDR3 has 16 residues. Germline loops: CDR1 MGHRA, CDR2 YSYEKL. The CDR3 DNA sequence: TGCGCCAGCAGCCAGCTAGCGACTACAAAGAACTACGAGCAGTACTTC. Its protein is CASSQLATTKNYEQYF.

The chain is built from TRBV29-1 and TRBJ2-3; TRBD2 aligns across 11 bases. CDR3 length: 15 residues. Germline CDR1 is SQVTM and CDR2 is ANQGSEA. V shed 3 bases, J shed 6 bases, and the junction held 8 bases outside the gene matches. In nucleotides, the CDR3 is TGCAGCGTTGAGGTAGCGGGAGGGTGGGGTGATACGCAGTATTTT. Protein: CSVEVAGGWGDTQYF.